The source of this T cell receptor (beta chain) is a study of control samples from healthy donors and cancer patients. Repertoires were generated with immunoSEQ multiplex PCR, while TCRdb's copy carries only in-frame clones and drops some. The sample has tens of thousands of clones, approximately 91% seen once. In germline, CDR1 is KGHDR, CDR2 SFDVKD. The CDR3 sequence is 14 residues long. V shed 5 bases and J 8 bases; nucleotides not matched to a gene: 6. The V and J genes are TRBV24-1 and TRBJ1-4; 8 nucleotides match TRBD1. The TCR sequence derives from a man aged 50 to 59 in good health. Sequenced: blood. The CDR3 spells CATSAGQVSEKLFF. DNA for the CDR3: TGTGCCACCAGTGCGGGACAGGTCAGCGAAAAACTGTTTTTT.